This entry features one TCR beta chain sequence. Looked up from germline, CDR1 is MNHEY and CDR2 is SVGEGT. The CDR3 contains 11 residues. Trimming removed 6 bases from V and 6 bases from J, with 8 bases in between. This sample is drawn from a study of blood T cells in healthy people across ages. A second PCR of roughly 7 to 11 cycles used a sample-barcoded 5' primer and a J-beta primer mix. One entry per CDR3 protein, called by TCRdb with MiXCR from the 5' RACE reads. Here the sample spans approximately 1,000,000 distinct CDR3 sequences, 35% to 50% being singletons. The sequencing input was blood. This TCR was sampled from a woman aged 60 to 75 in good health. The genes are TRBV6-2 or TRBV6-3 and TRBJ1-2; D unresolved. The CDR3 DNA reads TGTGCCAGCAGATCGGACCATGGCTACACCTTC. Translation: CASRSDHGYTF.